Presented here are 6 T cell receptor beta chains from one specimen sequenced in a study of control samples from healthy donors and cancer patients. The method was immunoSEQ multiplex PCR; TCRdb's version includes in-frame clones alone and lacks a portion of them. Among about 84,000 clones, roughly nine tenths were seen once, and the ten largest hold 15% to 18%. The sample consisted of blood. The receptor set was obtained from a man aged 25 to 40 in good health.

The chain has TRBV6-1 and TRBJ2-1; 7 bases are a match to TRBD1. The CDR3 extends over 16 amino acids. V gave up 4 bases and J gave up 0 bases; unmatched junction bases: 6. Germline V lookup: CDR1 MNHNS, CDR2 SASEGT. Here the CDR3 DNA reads TGTGCCAGCAGTGGAGGACAGGCGGGCTCCTACAATGAGCAGTTCTTC. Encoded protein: CASSGGQAGSYNEQFF.

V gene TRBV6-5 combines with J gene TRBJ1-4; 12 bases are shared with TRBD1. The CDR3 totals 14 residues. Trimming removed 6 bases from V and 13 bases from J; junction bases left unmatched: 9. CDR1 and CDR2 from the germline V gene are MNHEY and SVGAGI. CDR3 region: CASRRGGQGAGLFF. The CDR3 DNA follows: TGTGCCAGCAGGCGGGGGGGACAGGGGGCTGGACTGTTTTTT.

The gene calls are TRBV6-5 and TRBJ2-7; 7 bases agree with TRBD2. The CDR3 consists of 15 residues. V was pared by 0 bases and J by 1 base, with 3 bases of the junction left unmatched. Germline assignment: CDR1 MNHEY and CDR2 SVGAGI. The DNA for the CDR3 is TGTGCCAGCAGTTACTCAGCTAGCGGATCCTACGAGCAGTACTTC. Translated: CASSYSASGSYEQYF.

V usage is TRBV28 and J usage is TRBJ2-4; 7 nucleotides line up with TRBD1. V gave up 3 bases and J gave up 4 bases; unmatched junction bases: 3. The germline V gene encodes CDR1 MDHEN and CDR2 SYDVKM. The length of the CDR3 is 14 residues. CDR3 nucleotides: TGTGCCAGCAGTTTGGGGGACAGAAAAAACATTCAGTACTTC. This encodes CASSLGDRKNIQYF.

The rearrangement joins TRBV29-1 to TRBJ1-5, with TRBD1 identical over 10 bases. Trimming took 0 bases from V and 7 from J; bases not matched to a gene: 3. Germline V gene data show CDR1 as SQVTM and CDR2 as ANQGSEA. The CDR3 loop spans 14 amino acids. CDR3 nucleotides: TGCAGCGTTGAAGAGGGGACAGGGGACCAGCCCCAGCATTTT. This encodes CSVEEGTGDQPQHF.

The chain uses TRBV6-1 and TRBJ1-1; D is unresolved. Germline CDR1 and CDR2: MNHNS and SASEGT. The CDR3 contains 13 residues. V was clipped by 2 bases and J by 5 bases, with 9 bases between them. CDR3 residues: CASSERTGTEAFF. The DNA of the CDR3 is TGTGCCAGCAGTGAAAGGACGGGAACTGAAGCTTTCTTT.